The sequence of this TCR beta chain was determined in a study of T cell responses to AZD1222 COVID-19 vaccine. V was cut by 3 bases and J by 4 bases, with 12 bases left in between. CDR1 is MDHEN and CDR2 is SYDVKM in the germline V gene. CDR3 length equals 14 residues. Sequenced by immunoSEQ multiplex PCR; TCRdb stores in-frame clones only, minus some. The sample shows about 110,000 clones, about 85% of them seen only once. The TCR was taken from an adult in good health. The source was peripheral blood, collected on day 0 of AZD1222 vaccination. V usage is TRBV28 and J usage is TRBJ1-2; maybe TRBD1 (5 bases). DNA of the CDR3: TGTGCCAGCAGTTTTGCCTCAGACAGCTATGGCTACACCTTC. It specifies CASSFASDSYGYTF.